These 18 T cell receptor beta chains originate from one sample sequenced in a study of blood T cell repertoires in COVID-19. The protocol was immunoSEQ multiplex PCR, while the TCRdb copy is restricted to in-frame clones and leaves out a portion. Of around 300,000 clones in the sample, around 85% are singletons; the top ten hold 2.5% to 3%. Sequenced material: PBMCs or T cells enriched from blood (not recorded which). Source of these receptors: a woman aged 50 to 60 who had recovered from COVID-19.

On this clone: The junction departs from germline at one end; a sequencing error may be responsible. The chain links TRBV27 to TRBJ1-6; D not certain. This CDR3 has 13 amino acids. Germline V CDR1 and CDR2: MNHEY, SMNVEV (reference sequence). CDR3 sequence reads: CASKEFYDSPLHF. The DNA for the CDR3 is TGTGCCAGCAAAGAGTTCTATGATTCACCCCTCCACTTT.

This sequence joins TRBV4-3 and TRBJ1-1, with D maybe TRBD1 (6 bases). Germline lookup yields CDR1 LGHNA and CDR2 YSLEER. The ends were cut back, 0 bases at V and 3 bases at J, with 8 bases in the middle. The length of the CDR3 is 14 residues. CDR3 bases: TGCGCCAGCAGCCAAGAAACAGGGTACACTGAAGCTTTCTTT. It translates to CASSQETGYTEAFF.

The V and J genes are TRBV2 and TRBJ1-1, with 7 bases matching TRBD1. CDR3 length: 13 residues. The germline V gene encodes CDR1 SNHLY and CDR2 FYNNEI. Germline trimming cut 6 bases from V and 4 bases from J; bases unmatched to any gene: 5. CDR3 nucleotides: TGTGCCAGCAGACGGACAGGTGGCACTGAAGCTTTCTTT. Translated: CASRRTGGTEAFF.

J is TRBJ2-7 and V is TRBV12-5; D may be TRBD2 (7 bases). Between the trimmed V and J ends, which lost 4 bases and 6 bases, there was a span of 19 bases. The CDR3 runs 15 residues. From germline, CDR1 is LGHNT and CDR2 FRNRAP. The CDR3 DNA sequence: TGTGCTAGTGGTTCCGTGGCAGGGGCGGGAGTCGAGCAGTACTTC. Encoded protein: CASGSVAGAGVEQYF.

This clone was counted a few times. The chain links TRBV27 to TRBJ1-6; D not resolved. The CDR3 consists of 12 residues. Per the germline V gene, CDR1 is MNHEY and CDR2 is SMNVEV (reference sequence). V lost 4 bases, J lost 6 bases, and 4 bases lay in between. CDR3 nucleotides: TGTGCCAGCAGTTGGGCTAATTCACCCCTCCACTTT. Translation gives CASSWANSPLHF.

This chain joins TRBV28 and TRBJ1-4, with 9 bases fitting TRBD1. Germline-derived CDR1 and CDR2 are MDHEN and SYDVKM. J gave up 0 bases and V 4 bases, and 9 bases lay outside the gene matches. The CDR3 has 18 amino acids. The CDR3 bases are TGTGCCAGCAGTTGGGACAGGGACATACTAGCAACTAATGAAAAACTGTTTTTT. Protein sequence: CASSWDRDILATNEKLFF.

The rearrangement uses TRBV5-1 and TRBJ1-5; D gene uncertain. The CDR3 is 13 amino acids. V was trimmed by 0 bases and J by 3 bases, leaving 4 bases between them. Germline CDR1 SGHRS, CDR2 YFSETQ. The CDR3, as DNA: TGCGCCAGCAGCTTGGCCCTCAATCAGCCCCAGCATTTT. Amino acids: CASSLALNQPQHF.

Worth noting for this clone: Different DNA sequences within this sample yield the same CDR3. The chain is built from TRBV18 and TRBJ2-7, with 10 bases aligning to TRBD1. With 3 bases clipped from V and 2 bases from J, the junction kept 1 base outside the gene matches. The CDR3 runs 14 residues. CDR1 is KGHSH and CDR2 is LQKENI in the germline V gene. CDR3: CASSPGTGAYEQYF. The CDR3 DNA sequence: TGTGCCAGCTCACCCGGGACAGGGGCCTACGAGCAGTACTTC.

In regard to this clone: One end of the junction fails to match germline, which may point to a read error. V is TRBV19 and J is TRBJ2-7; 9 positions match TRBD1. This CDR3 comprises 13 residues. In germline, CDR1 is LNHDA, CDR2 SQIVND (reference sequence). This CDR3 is CASSIGAGTGSFF. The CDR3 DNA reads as TGTGCCAGTAGTATCGGGGCCGGGACAGGGTCCTTCTTC.

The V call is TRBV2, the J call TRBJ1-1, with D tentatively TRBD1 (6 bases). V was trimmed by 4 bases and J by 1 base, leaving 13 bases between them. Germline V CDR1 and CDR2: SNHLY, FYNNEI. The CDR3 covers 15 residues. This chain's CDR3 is CASSADRHENTEAFF. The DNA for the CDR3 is TGTGCCAGCAGTGCGGACAGACATGAGAACACTGAAGCTTTCTTT.

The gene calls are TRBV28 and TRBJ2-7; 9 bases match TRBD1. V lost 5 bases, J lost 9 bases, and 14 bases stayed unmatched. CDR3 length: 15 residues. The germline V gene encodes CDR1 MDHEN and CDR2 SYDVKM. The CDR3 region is CASSPPGQGLRGQYF. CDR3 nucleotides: TGTGCCAGCAGTCCACCGGGACAGGGTCTACGAGGGCAGTACTTC.

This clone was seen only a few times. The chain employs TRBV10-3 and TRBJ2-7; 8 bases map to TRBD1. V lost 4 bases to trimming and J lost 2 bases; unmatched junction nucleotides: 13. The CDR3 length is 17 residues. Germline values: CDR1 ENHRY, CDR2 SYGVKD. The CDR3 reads CAISVEQGARGAYEQYF. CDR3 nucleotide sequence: TGTGCCATCAGTGTGGAGCAGGGGGCTCGGGGAGCCTACGAGCAGTACTTC.

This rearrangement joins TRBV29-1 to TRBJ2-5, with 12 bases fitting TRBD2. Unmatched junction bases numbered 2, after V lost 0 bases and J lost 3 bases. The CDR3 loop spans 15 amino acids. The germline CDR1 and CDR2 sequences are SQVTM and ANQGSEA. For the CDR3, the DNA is TGCAGCGTTGAAGATCTAGCGGGAGGGAAAGAGACCCAGTACTTC. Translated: CSVEDLAGGKETQYF. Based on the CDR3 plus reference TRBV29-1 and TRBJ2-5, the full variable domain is SAVISQKPSRDICQRGTSLTIQCQVDSQVTMMFWYRQQPGQSLTLIATANQGSEATYESGFVIDKFPISRPNLTFSTLTVSNMSPEDSSIYLCSVEDLAGGKETQYFGPGTRLLVL.

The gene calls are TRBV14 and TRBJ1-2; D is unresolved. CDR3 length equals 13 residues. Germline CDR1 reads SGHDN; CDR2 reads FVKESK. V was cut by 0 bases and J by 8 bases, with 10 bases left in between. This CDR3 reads CASSQELSSGYTF. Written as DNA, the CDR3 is TGTGCCAGCAGCCAAGAACTCTCCTCCGGCTACACCTTC.

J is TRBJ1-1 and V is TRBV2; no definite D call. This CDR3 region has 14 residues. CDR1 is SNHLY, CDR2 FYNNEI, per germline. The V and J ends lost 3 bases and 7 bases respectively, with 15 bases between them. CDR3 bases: TGTGCCAGCAGTGACGGCGGTCGCCTTGTTGAAGCTTTCTTT. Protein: CASSDGGRLVEAFF. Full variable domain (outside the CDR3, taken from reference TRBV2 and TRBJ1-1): EPEVTQTPSHQVTQMGQEVILRCVPISNHLYFYWYRQILGQKVEFLVSFYNNEISEKSEIFDDQFSVERPDGSNFTLKIRSTKLEDSAMYFCASSDGGRLVEAFFGQGTRLTVV.

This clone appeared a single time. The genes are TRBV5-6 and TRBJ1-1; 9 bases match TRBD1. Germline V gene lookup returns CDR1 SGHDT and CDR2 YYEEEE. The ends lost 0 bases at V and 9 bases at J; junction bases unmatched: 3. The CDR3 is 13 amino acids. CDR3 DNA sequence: TGTGCCAGCAGCTTGGGACAGGGGGGGAAAGCTTTCTTT. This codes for CASSLGQGGKAFF. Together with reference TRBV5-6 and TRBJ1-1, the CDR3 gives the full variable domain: DAGVTQSPTHLIKTRGQQVTLRCSPKSGHDTVSWYQQALGQGPQFIFQYYEEEERQRGNFPDRFSGHQFPNYSSELNVNALLLGDSALYLCASSLGQGGKAFFGQGTRLTVV.

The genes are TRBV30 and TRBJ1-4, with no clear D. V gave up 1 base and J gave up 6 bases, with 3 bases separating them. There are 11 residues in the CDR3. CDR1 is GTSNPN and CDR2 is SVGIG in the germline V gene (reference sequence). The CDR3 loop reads CAWSGDEKLFF. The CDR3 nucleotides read TGTGCCTGGAGTGGAGATGAAAAACTGTTTTTT.

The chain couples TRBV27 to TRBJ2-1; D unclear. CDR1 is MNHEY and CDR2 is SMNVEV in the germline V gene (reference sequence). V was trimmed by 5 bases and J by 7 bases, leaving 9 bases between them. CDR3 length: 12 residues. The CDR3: CASSPSRNEQFF. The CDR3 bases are TGTGCCAGCAGTCCTTCTAGGAATGAGCAGTTCTTC.